Below, 4 T cell receptor beta chains from the same sample are listed, as sequenced in a study of TIL therapy for anti-PD-1-resistant metastatic lung cancer. Indicated time point: pre-treatment sample, taken before nivolumab and TIL therapy. This was the immunoSEQ v3 assay. The assay was immunoSEQ multiplex PCR, and TCRdb's table has in-frame clones only and misses some. The sample contains approximately 60,000 clones, approximately 78% of which appear only once. The input for sequencing was blood, taken at baseline. The receptors here all came from a person aged 25-80 years with non-small cell lung cancer.

This rearrangement joins TRBV6-2 or TRBV6-3 to TRBJ2-7; D is uncertain. CDR1 and CDR2 from the germline V gene are MNHEY and SVGEGT. V lost 6 bases and J 1 base, leaving 7 bases between the germline ends. This CDR3 comprises 12 residues. CDR3 coding DNA: TGTGCCAGCAGCGTACAATCCTACGAGCAGTACTTC. Its protein is CASSVQSYEQYF.

The V call is TRBV5-1, the J call TRBJ1-1; 7 bases match TRBD1. With V trimmed by 2 bases and J by 4 bases, 5 bases remained unmatched. This CDR3 has 14 residues. Germline lookup yields CDR1 SGHRS and CDR2 YFSETQ. CDR3 amino acids: CASSFEGAGTEAFF. The DNA for the CDR3 is TGCGCCAGCAGCTTCGAGGGGGCTGGCACTGAAGCTTTCTTT.

This clone was picked up one time. The gene calls are TRBV7-8 and TRBJ2-1, with D uncertain. This CDR3 is built from 13 residues. The germline gives CDR1 SGHVS, CDR2 FQNEAQ. Trimming removed 0 bases at V and 7 bases at J, with 7 bases between. The CDR3 region has the DNA TGTGCCAGCAGCTTAGCAAGCCCGAATGAGCAGTTCTTC. This encodes CASSLASPNEQFF.

V usage is TRBV12-3 or TRBV12-4 and J usage is TRBJ1-2; no clear D. The ends were cut back, 7 bases at V and 1 base at J, with 4 bases in the middle. The CDR3 length is 11 residues. In nucleotides, the CDR3 is TGTGCCAGCACCTTTAACTATGGCTACACCTTC. This encodes CASTFNYGYTF.